A single sample gave rise to the 27 T cell receptor beta chains below, sequenced in a study of T-cell memory formation after mild COVID-19. MiXCR was run by TCRdb on the 5' RACE reads, yielding one entry per CDR3 protein. In the table there are approximately 150,000 distinct CDR3 sequences, around 13% of which are singletons. The sequencing sample was made of PBMCs or a T cell subset sorted from them (not recorded which). These TCRs come from a young man who had mild COVID-19 (a few samples of this study predate the infection). Cell type and time point are not known.

The table lists this clonotype with many counts. The chain joins TRBV5-6 to TRBJ2-3, with 10 positions matching TRBD2. V trimming: 4 bases; J trimming: 1 base; junction bases outside the gene matches: 3. The V gene's germline CDR1 is SGHDT and CDR2 YYEEEE. This CDR3 is built from 15 residues. The CDR3: CASSPGTSGTDTQYF. Written as DNA, the CDR3 is TGTGCCAGCAGCCCCGGGACTAGCGGCACAGATACGCAGTATTTT.

The CDR3 nucleotides are TGTGCCTGGAGTTCCCGCCCAGGGCGCTCTGGAAACACCATATATTTT. Translation: CAWSSRPGRSGNTIYF. V usage is TRBV30 and J usage is TRBJ1-3; weak D call: TRBD1 (5 bases). Per the germline V gene, CDR1 is GTSNPN and CDR2 is SVGIG (reference sequence). With 2 bases removed from V and 0 bases from J, the gap between germline ends came to 14 bases. This CDR3 comprises 16 residues.

The chain recombines TRBV5-1 with TRBJ2-1; TRBD2 matches 12 bases. The CDR3 extends over 16 amino acids. V lost 5 bases, J lost 4 bases, and 7 bases stayed unmatched. Germline values: CDR1 SGHRS, CDR2 YFSETQ. CDR3 residues: CASSKRTSGEYNEQFF. In DNA, the CDR3 is TGCGCCAGCAGTAAACGGACTAGCGGGGAATACAATGAGCAGTTCTTC.

The genes are TRBV11-2 and TRBJ1-2; tentative D call: TRBD1 (6 bases). The CDR3 sequence is 12 residues long. Germline values: CDR1 SGHAT, CDR2 FQNNGV. V was trimmed by 5 bases and J by 8 bases, leaving 12 bases between them. This CDR3 reads CASSHGGGGYTF. CDR3 coding DNA: TGTGCCAGCAGCCATGGGGGCGGGGGCTACACCTTC.

V usage is TRBV20-1 and J usage is TRBJ2-3; maybe TRBD2 (6 bases). V dropped 6 bases and J dropped 2 bases, with 9 bases sitting between them. Looked up from germline, CDR1 is DFQATT and CDR2 is SNEGSKA (reference sequence). This CDR3 is 12 amino acids long. CDR3 loop: CSAPDYTDTQYF. CDR3 sequence (DNA): TGCAGTGCCCCGGACTACACAGATACGCAGTATTTT.

This sequence joins TRBV7-6 and TRBJ2-6; 11 nucleotides agree with TRBD1. In germline, CDR1 is SGHVS, CDR2 FNYEAQ. The CDR3 has 19 residues. V was clipped by 5 bases and J by 4 bases; unmatched bases: 13. The CDR3 protein is CASSPRTGGLPRGANVLTF. In DNA form, the CDR3 reads TGTGCCAGCAGCCCCAGGACAGGGGGCCTCCCGAGGGGGGCCAACGTCCTGACTTTC.

V and J are TRBV7-2 and TRBJ2-5; no reliable D call. V gave up 3 bases and J gave up 3 bases, with 8 bases separating them. The CDR3 spans 13 residues. The germline gives CDR1 SGHTA, CDR2 FQGNSA. This chain's CDR3 is CASSLRGKETQYF. In DNA, the CDR3 is TGTGCCAGCAGCTTGCGTGGTAAAGAGACCCAGTACTTC.

This clonotype was recorded a few times. The rearrangement links TRBV7-2 to TRBJ2-4; D is unresolved. The CDR3 runs 15 residues. The V end was cut by 2 bases, the J end by 3 bases, with 11 bases between. The germline gives CDR1 SGHTA, CDR2 FQGNSA. The CDR3 protein is CASSLSTGNKNIQYF. The CDR3 DNA follows: TGTGCCAGCAGCTTAAGTACCGGAAACAAAAACATTCAGTACTTC.

V gene TRBV6-7 combines with J gene TRBJ1-6; 9 bases match TRBD1. TRBV6-7 is an ORF, with its function uncertain. The length of the CDR3 is 16 residues. Trimming took 4 bases from V and 5 from J; bases not matched to a gene: 6. CDR3 DNA: TGTGCCAGCAGTTGGGACAGGGCGACCGATAATTCACCCCTCCACTTT. Residues: CASSWDRATDNSPLHF.

In this sample, this clonotype turned up a few times. The chain links TRBV7-3 to TRBJ1-5, with D possibly TRBD1 on 5 matching bases. The CDR3 is 13 residues long. The ends were cut back, 5 bases at V and 6 bases at J, with 11 bases in the middle. Germline V gives CDR1 SGHTA, CDR2 FQGTGA. The CDR3 here is CASSAFRGQPQHF. Written as DNA, the CDR3 is TGTGCCAGCAGCGCATTTAGGGGTCAGCCCCAGCATTTT.

This chain links TRBV7-9 with TRBJ1-1; no clear D. Deletions cut 5 bases from V and 9 bases from J, with 13 bases between. Germline V gene data show CDR1 as SEHNR and CDR2 as FQNEAQ (reference sequence). The CDR3 consists of 12 residues. CDR3 sequence reads: CASSLPGSKAFF. The CDR3 DNA reads as TGTGCCAGCAGCCTACCCGGGAGCAAAGCTTTCTTT.

The V call is TRBV7-2, the J call TRBJ1-2, with 12 bases that match TRBD1. J was trimmed by 13 bases and V by 4 bases; bases with no gene match: 7. This CDR3 has 13 residues. From germline, CDR1 is SGHTA and CDR2 FQGNSA. In DNA form, the CDR3 reads TGTGCCAGCAGCTCGGGACAGGGGGCGAAATGCACCTTC. Its translation: CASSSGQGAKCTF.

The chain recombines TRBV27 with TRBJ1-1; unclear D gene. The V and J ends lost 1 base and 1 base respectively, with 7 bases between them. The CDR3 sequence is 14 residues long. Germline V gives CDR1 MNHEY, CDR2 SMNVEV (reference sequence). This CDR3 reads CASSLYLPNTEAFF. DNA for the CDR3: TGTGCCAGCAGTTTATATTTACCGAACACTGAAGCTTTCTTT.

The rearrangement links TRBV2 to TRBJ2-2; the match to TRBD2 covers 10 bases. The V and J ends lost 4 bases and 3 bases, in that order; junction bases with no gene match: 2. Per the germline V gene, CDR1 is SNHLY and CDR2 is FYNNEI. This CDR3 has 15 residues. The CDR3 here is CASSGTSGYTGELFF. CDR3 DNA sequence: TGTGCCAGCAGTGGGACTAGCGGCTACACCGGGGAGCTGTTTTTT.

This clonotype appeared a few times. The chain has TRBV7-2 and TRBJ1-2, with D perhaps TRBD1 (6 bases). CDR1 is SGHTA, CDR2 FQGNSA, per germline. V gave up 4 bases and J gave up 5 bases, with 14 bases separating them. The CDR3 totals 14 residues. CDR3 sequence: CASSSYRVQYGYTF. DNA for the CDR3: TGTGCCAGCAGCTCATACAGGGTGCAATATGGCTACACCTTC.

This clonotype has only a few counts. The V and J genes are TRBV4-1 and TRBJ2-1; possibly TRBD1 for D (5 bases). Germline CDR1 is MGHRA and CDR2 is YSYEKL. Trimming took 1 base from V and 4 from J, leaving 14 bases between them. The CDR3 loop spans 16 amino acids. The DNA of the CDR3 is TGCGCCAGCAGCCAAGCTTTAAGGGGCGCTTACAATGAGCAGTTCTTC. This encodes CASSQALRGAYNEQFF.

This clonotype was seen a handful of times. The chain links TRBV18 to TRBJ2-1; no clear D gene. Between the trimmed V and J ends, which lost 6 bases and 9 bases, there was a span of 12 bases. Germline CDR1 and CDR2: KGHSH and LQKENI. This CDR3 is 12 amino acids long. CDR3 in amino acids: CASSQSGPEQFF. For the CDR3, the DNA is TGTGCCAGCTCCCAATCCGGCCCTGAGCAGTTCTTC.

This clonotype has only a few counts. The genes are TRBV6-5 and TRBJ1-4; possibly TRBD1 for D (5 bases). From germline, CDR1 is MNHEY and CDR2 SVGAGI. Trimming stripped 2 bases from V and 11 bases from J, with 15 bases between. The CDR3 length is 14 residues. CDR3 nucleotides: TGTGCCAGCAGTTACGAGAGCGACGGGGCTAAACTGTTTTTT. The encoded protein is CASSYESDGAKLFF.

The chain has TRBV9 and TRBJ2-7; TRBD1 aligns across 7 bases. J lost 2 bases, V lost 0 bases, and 2 bases had no gene match. Germline CDR1 reads SGDLS; CDR2 reads YYNGEE. CDR3 length: 14 residues. CDR3 amino acids: CASSVGGQTYEQYF. The CDR3 DNA reads TGTGCCAGCAGCGTAGGGGGACAGACCTACGAGCAGTACTTC.

This rearrangement joins TRBV5-1 to TRBJ2-5; 14 bases map to TRBD2. Germline V gene lookup returns CDR1 SGHRS and CDR2 YFSETQ. V gave up 0 bases and J gave up 4 bases; unmatched junction bases: 5. The CDR3 length is 17 residues. The DNA for the CDR3 is TGCGCCAGCAGCTTGGGACTAGCGGGGGGGCCGGGAGAGACCCAGTACTTC. It translates to CASSLGLAGGPGETQYF.

This rearrangement joins TRBV28 to TRBJ1-5; a possible D gene is TRBD1 (5 bases). In germline, CDR1 is MDHEN, CDR2 SYDVKM. The CDR3 is 15 residues long. Trimming left V 4 bases short and J 6 bases short, with 16 bases between. CDR3 DNA: TGTGCCAGCAGTTCAATAGGACAAGGGCGTCAGCCCCAGCATTTT. Translation: CASSSIGQGRQPQHF.

V and J are TRBV4-1 and TRBJ2-1, with D maybe TRBD1 (6 bases). Germline loops: CDR1 MGHRA, CDR2 YSYEKL. Deletions cut 0 bases from V and 0 bases from J, with 12 bases between. This CDR3 spans 17 amino acids. The CDR3 bases are TGCGCCAGCAGCCAAGACAGGGACACAAGCTCCTACAATGAGCAGTTCTTC. It codes for CASSQDRDTSSYNEQFF.

This clonotype has at least ten counts. V and J are TRBV4-1 and TRBJ2-3; D call uncertain. Trimming took 0 bases from V and 2 from J, leaving 12 bases between them. The CDR3 extends over 16 amino acids. CDR1 and CDR2 from the germline V gene are MGHRA and YSYEKL. This CDR3 reads CASSQESVPNTDTQYF. CDR3 DNA sequence: TGCGCCAGCAGCCAAGAATCGGTCCCAAACACAGATACGCAGTATTTT.

The genes are TRBV7-8 and TRBJ2-3, with TRBD1 identical over 7 bases. Germline assignment: CDR1 SGHVS and CDR2 FQNEAQ. V was clipped by 7 bases and J by 6 bases; unmatched bases: 10. The length of the CDR3 is 14 residues. CDR3 region: CASTGQPRRDTQYF. CDR3 coding DNA: TGTGCCAGCACGGGACAGCCTAGGAGGGATACGCAGTATTTT.

This clonotype came up many times. The chain employs TRBV4-3 and TRBJ2-5, with TRBD2 matching 9 bases. This CDR3 contains 15 residues. V shed 1 base, J shed 11 bases, and the junction held 11 bases outside the gene matches. Germline assignment: CDR1 LGHNA and CDR2 YSLEER. CDR3 DNA sequence: TGCGCCAGCAGCCAAGGGAGGACTAGCGACAATATACAGTACTTC. This codes for CASSQGRTSDNIQYF.

This clonotype was picked up a small number of times. The chain combines TRBV11-2 with TRBJ1-1, with 7 bases matching TRBD1. With 5 bases clipped from V and 3 bases from J, the junction kept 6 bases outside the gene matches. There are 14 residues in the CDR3. The germline V gene encodes CDR1 SGHAT and CDR2 FQNNGV. Written as DNA, the CDR3 is TGTGCCAGCAGCGCAGGGGGTGTGTACACTGAAGCTTTCTTT. This sequence encodes CASSAGGVYTEAFF.

V and J are TRBV6-1 and TRBJ1-2, with a weak D call TRBD1 (6 bases). Deletions cut 2 bases from V and 6 bases from J, with 13 bases between. The CDR3 spans 14 residues. CDR1 is MNHNS, CDR2 SASEGT, per germline. In nucleotides, the CDR3 is TGTGCCAGCAGTGAATTGGTGACAGGAGATGGCTACACCTTC. Translating it yields CASSELVTGDGYTF.